Shown below are 11 T cell receptor beta chains from a single sample sequenced in a study of cytomegalovirus exposure and HLA in healthy donors. 13 Jbeta primers and 60 Vbeta primers were used for the PCR. The protocol was immunoSEQ multiplex PCR, while the TCRdb copy is restricted to in-frame clones and leaves out a portion. The data show 130,000 to 150,000 clones, 60% to 80% seen once. The material sequenced was PBMCs. The receptors here all came from a male donor in good health and CMV-seronegative.

As concerns this clone: Other DNA sequences within the sample encode an identical CDR3. This chain connects TRBV28 to TRBJ2-7; no clear D gene. V shed 6 bases and J shed 3 bases, with 3 bases lying between them. There are 10 residues in the CDR3. The V gene's germline CDR1 is MDHEN and CDR2 SYDVKM. In DNA form, the CDR3 reads TGTGCCAGCAGCCGCTACGAGCAGTACTTC. Protein product: CASSRYEQYF. The full variable domain, in which reference TRBV28 and TRBJ2-7 provide the parts outside the CDR3, is DVKVTQSSRYLVKRTGEKVFLECVQDMDHENMFWYRQDPGLGLRLIYFSYDVKMKEKGDIPEGYSVSREKKERFSLILESASTNQTSMYLCASSRYEQYFGPGTRLTVT.

This sequence joins TRBV6-5 and TRBJ1-6, with 8 bases aligning to TRBD1. Looked up from germline, CDR1 is MNHEY and CDR2 is SVGAGI. The CDR3 is made up of 15 amino acids. V gave up 2 bases and J gave up 7 bases; unmatched junction bases: 4. The DNA of the CDR3 is TGTGCCAGCAGTTACGGACAGGGCTACAATTCACCCCTCCACTTT. Protein: CASSYGQGYNSPLHF.

Worth noting for this clone: The same CDR3 can be traced to other DNA sequences in this sample. The chain uses TRBV28 and TRBJ1-1; no clear D. With 3 bases removed from V and 4 bases from J, the gap between germline ends came to 6 bases. CDR1 and CDR2 from the germline V gene are MDHEN and SYDVKM. The CDR3 is 12 residues long. The CDR3 sequence: CASSLQATEAFF. The CDR3 DNA sequence: TGTGCCAGCAGTTTGCAGGCCACTGAAGCTTTCTTT.

This chain joins TRBV14 and TRBJ1-1, with 12 nucleotides matching TRBD1. The CDR3 extends over 15 amino acids. With V trimmed by 6 bases and J by 8 bases, 10 bases remained unmatched. The germline CDR1 and CDR2 sequences are SGHDN and FVKESK. In nucleotides, the CDR3 is TGTGCCAGCAGGAATTTGGGACAGGGGGCCCCAGAAGCTTTCTTT. Protein: CASRNLGQGAPEAFF.

The chain links TRBV4-3 to TRBJ1-1; TRBD1 is a possible D gene (5 bases). CDR3 length equals 14 residues. Germline values: CDR1 LGHNA, CDR2 YSLEER. Trimming removed 2 bases at V and 6 bases at J, with 13 bases between. In DNA, the CDR3 is TGCGCCAGCAGCCAATTGGGGGGGATCCCTGAAGCTTTCTTT. It specifies CASSQLGGIPEAFF.

V is TRBV7-2 and J is TRBJ1-2; the match to TRBD1 covers 7 bases. The CDR3 extends over 15 amino acids. Unmatched junction bases numbered 10, after V lost 4 bases and J lost 5 bases. Germline lookup yields CDR1 SGHTA and CDR2 FQGNSA. Here the CDR3 reads CASSSNWDRFYGYTF. The CDR3 DNA reads as TGTGCCAGCAGCTCTAACTGGGACAGATTTTATGGCTACACCTTC.

This clone was seen a single time. The chain couples TRBV2 to TRBJ2-2; the match to TRBD1 covers 9 bases. CDR3 size: 15 residues. V was clipped by 5 bases and J by 1 base; unmatched bases: 2. Germline CDR1 and CDR2: SNHLY and FYNNEI. CDR3 amino acids: CASSTGGWNTGELFF. The DNA of the CDR3 is TGTGCCAGCAGTACAGGGGGCTGGAACACCGGGGAGCTGTTTTTT.

The genes are TRBV5-1 and TRBJ2-7, with 7 positions matching TRBD1. Per germline, CDR1 SGHRS and CDR2 YFSETQ. The length of the CDR3 is 12 residues. After removal of 4 bases from V and 2 bases from J, the junction contained 0 bases not matched to a gene. CDR3 amino acids: CASSTGAYEQYF. DNA of the CDR3: TGCGCCAGCAGCACAGGGGCCTACGAGCAGTACTTC.

The chain recombines TRBV7-2 with TRBJ2-5; D gene unclear. V was shortened by 3 bases and J by 5 bases, with 13 bases between the two germline ends. The CDR3 sequence is 14 residues long. In germline, CDR1 is SGHTA, CDR2 FQGNSA. The CDR3 here is CASSFVHAEETQYF. The CDR3 bases are TGTGCCAGCAGCTTCGTCCACGCGGAGGAGACCCAGTACTTC.

The CDR3 sequence: CASSFGQGRTAFF. CDR3 nucleotides: TGTGCCAGCAGCTTTGGACAGGGAAGAACAGCTTTCTTT. V gene TRBV7-2 combines with J gene TRBJ1-1; 8 bases agree with TRBD1. Germline CDR1 reads SGHTA; CDR2 reads FQGNSA. This CDR3 has 13 amino acids. J lost 10 bases, V lost 3 bases, and 7 bases had no gene match. Drawing the rest from reference TRBV7-2 and TRBJ1-1, the complete variable domain is GAGVSQSPSNKVTEKGKDVELRCDPISGHTALYWYRQSLGQGLEFLIYFQGNSAPDKSGLPSDRFSAERTGGSVSTLTIQRTQQEDSAVYLCASSFGQGRTAFFGQGTRLTVV.

This clone was observed once. The chain combines TRBV10-3 with TRBJ2-5, with a weak D call TRBD1 (5 bases). From germline, CDR1 is ENHRY and CDR2 SYGVKD. Trimming shortened V by 0 bases and J by 4 bases, and 9 bases separated the two germline ends. The CDR3 has 14 residues. The CDR3 is CAISESIGAETQYF. The CDR3 DNA sequence: TGTGCCATCAGTGAGTCTATAGGGGCAGAGACCCAGTACTTC.